This T cell receptor (beta chain) was sequenced for a study of vaccination and CD4 T cells after COVID-19. At the level of the study: Cells were stimulated with overlapping spike peptides from SARS-CoV-2, HCoV-NL63, HCoV-OC43 and HCoV-229E.

To note about this clonotype: The antigen remains unidentified.

Sequencing of the DNA from cultured CD4+ T cells was carried out with the Oncomine TCR Beta short-read assay. TCRdb reanalysed the PCR reads using MiXCR and keeps one entry per CDR3 protein. This sample carries fewer than 12,000 distinct CDR3 sequences, roughly 67% of them seen once, and the ten largest clones take about 37%. The sample's treatment: approximately 10-day PBMC culture with coronavirus spike peptide pools or control peptides (ViraFEST assay). Peptide pool stimulation in ViraFEST expanded antigen-specific T cells, whose TCRs were then sequenced. The PCR-positive dates, March through December 2020, came before the US Alpha, Beta and Delta variants. The CDR3 runs to 13 residues. V lost 8 bases and J 0 bases, leaving 11 bases between the germline ends. Germline V gene lookup returns CDR1 GTSNPN and CDR2 SVGIG (reference sequence).

The TCR was taken from a human donor who had recovered from COVID-19. The chain has TRBV30 and TRBJ2-1; no clear D. Input material: CD4+ T cells from blood, cultured in vitro. The CDR3 nucleotides are TGTGCCACCTCGACCGACTCCTACAATGAGCAGTTCTTC. It codes for CATSTDSYNEQFF.